The entry below describes one T cell receptor (beta chain). The data originate from a study of blood T cell repertoires in COVID-19. Study details: Whether acute or convalescent, the COVID-19 samples came from the United States, Italy and Spain. Sources were T cells, B-cell-depleted T cells, or PBMCs; the material itself was cDNA or gDNA.

Methods used by the authors: It was from reference gene primer amplification that nucleated cell counts were estimated. Sequencing used immunoSEQ multiplex PCR; TCRdb keeps in-frame clones, though not all of them. V and J calls and clone size follow that table, whereas D and trimming were derived from the DNA. Of tens of thousands of clones listed, around four fifths are singletons. V was trimmed by 5 bases and J by 3 bases, leaving 12 bases between them. Germline CDR1 reads SGHTA; CDR2 reads FQGTGA. The CDR3 sequence is 14 residues long. Material for sequencing was peripheral blood. This clonotype was sampled from a man aged 50 to 59 with active COVID-19. The J gene is TRBJ2-3, the V gene TRBV7-3; D may be TRBD2 (6 bases). The CDR3 spells CASSRNAGTDTQYF. The CDR3 DNA reads as TGTGCCAGCAGCAGAAATGCGGGAACAGATACGCAGTATTTT.